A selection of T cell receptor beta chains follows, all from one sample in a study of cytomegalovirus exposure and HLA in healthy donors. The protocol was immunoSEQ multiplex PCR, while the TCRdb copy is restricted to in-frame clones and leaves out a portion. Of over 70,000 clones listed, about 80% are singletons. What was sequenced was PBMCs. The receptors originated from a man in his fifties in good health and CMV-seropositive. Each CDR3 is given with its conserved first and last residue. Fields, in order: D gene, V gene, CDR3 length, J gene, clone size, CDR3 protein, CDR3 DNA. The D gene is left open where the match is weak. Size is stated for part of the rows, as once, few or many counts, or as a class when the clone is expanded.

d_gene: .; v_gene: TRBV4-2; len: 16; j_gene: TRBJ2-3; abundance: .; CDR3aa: CASSLDTGAATDTQYF; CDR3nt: TGTGCCAGCAGCCTAGACACAGGAGCAGCCACAGATACGCAGTATTTT
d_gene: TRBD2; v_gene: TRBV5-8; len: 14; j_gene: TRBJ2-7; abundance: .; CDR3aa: CASSRTSGSSEQYF; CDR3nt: TGTGCCAGCAGCCGGACTAGCGGGAGCAGCGAGCAGTACTTC
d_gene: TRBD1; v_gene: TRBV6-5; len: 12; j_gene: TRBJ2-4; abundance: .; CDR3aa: CASMGQGRSQYF; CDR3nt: TGTGCCAGCATGGGACAGGGGAGGAGTCAGTACTTC
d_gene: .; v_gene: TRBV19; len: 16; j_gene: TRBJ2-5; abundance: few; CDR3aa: CASGKRLYGGMETQYF; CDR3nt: TGTGCCAGTGGTAAGAGGCTTTATGGAGGGATGGAGACCCAGTACTTC
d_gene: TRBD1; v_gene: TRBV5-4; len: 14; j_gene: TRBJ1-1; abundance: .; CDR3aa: CASSPDRGGTEAFF; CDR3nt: TGTGCCAGCAGCCCTGACAGGGGGGGGACTGAAGCTTTCTTT
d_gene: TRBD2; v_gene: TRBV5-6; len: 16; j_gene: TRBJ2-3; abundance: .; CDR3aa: CASSIGTSGRTDTQYF; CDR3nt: TGTGCCAGCAGCATCGGGACTAGCGGGAGAACAGATACGCAGTATTTT
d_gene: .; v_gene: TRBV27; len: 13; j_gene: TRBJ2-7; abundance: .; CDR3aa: CASSLTSGYEQYF; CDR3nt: TGTGCCAGCAGTCTCACAAGCGGTTACGAGCAGTACTTC
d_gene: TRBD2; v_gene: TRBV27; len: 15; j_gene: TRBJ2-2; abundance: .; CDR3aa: CASSFTSGSTGELFF; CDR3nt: TGTGCCAGCAGTTTCACTAGCGGTTCCACCGGGGAGCTGTTTTTT
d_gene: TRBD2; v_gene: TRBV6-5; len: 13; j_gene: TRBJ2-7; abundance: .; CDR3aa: CASKTSGRLEQYF; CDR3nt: TGTGCCAGCAAGACTAGCGGGAGATTGGAGCAGTACTTC
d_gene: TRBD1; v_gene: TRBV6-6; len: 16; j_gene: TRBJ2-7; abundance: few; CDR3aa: CASTRDGRGTAYEQYF; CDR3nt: TGTGCCAGCACCAGGGACGGCAGGGGGACCGCCTACGAGCAGTACTTC
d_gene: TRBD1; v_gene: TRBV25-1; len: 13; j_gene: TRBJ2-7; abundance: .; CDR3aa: CASEGQGAHEQYF; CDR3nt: TGTGCCAGCGAGGGACAGGGGGCGCACGAGCAGTACTTC
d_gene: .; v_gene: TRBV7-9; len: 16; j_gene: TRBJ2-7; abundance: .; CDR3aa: CASSLAGEPTSYEQYF; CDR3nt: TGTGCCAGCAGCTTAGCGGGAGAACCCACTTCCTACGAGCAGTACTTC
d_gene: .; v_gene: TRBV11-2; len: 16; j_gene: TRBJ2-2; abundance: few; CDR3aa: CASSLVGSVNTGELFF; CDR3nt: TGTGCCAGCAGCTTAGTGGGTAGCGTGAACACCGGGGAGCTGTTTTTT
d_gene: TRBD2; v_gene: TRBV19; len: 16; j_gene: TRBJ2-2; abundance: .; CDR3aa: CASSMVTGGNTGELFF; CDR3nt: TGTGCCAGTAGTATGGTAACGGGGGGGAACACCGGGGAGCTGTTTTTT
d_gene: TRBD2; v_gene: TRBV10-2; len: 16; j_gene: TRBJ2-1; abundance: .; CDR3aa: CASSESAGSSGNEQFF; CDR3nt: TGCGCCAGCAGTGAGTCAGCGGGGTCATCGGGCAATGAGCAGTTCTTC
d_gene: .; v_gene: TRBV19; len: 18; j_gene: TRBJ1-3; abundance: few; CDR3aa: CASSMGGVGFSSGNTIYF; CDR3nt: TGTGCCAGTAGTATGGGTGGAGTCGGGTTCAGCTCTGGAAACACCATATATTTT
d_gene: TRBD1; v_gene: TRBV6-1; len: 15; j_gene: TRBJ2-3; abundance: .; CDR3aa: CASSQSGTGADTQYF; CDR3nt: TGTGCCAGCAGTCAATCCGGGACAGGGGCAGATACGCAGTATTTT
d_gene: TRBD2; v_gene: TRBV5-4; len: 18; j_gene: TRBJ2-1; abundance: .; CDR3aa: CASSPVPVGAGGDNEQFF; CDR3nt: TGTGCCAGCAGCCCCGTCCCGGTAGGCGCGGGAGGGGACAATGAGCAGTTCTTC
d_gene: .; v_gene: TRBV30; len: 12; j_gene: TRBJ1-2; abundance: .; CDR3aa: CAWSYQGYGYTF; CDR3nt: TGTGCCTGGAGCTATCAGGGCTATGGCTACACCTTC
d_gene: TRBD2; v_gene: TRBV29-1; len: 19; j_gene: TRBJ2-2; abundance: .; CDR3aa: CSARTASGSVLWDTGELFF; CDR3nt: TGCAGCGCCCGGACGGCGAGCGGGAGTGTTTTATGGGACACCGGGGAGCTGTTTTTT
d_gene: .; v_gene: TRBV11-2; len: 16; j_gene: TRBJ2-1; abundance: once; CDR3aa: CASSEANGQAGDEQFF; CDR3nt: TGTGCCAGCAGCGAAGCCAACGGGCAAGCGGGCGATGAGCAGTTCTTC
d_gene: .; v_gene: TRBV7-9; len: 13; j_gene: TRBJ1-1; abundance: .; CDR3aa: CASSLGAGIEAFF; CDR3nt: TGTGCCAGCAGCTTAGGTGCGGGGATTGAAGCTTTCTTT
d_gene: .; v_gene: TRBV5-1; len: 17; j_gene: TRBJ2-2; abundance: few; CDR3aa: CASSLAGSSVRGGELFF; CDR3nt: TGCGCCAGCAGCTTGGCCGGTTCTAGCGTACGGGGAGGGGAGCTGTTTTTT
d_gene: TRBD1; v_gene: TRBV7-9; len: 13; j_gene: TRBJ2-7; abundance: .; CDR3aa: CASSSTGGGEQYF; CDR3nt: TGTGCCAGCAGCTCGACAGGGGGCGGCGAGCAGTACTTC
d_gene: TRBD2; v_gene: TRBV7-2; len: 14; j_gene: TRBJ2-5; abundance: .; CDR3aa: CASSFGLAEETQYF; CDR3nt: TGTGCCAGCAGCTTTGGACTAGCTGAGGAGACCCAGTACTTC
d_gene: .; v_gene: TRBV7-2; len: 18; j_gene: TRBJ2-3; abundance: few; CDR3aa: CASSLAAPLTGFTDTQYF; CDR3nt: TGTGCCAGCAGCTTAGCCGCCCCTCTGACTGGATTCACAGATACGCAGTATTTT
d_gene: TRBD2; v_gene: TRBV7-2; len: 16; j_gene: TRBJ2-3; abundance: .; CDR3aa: CASSLGLAGVGDTQYF; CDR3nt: TGTGCCAGCAGCTTGGGGCTAGCGGGAGTAGGAGATACGCAGTATTTT
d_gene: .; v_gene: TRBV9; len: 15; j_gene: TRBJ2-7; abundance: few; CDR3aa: CASSVGAGRRDEQYF; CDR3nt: TGTGCCAGCAGCGTAGGGGCGGGGCGTAGGGACGAGCAGTACTTC
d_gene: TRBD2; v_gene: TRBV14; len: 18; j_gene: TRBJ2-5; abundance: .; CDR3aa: CASSRAGSGTTFQETQYF; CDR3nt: TGTGCCAGCAGCCGGGCGGGTAGCGGGACTACCTTCCAAGAGACCCAGTACTTC
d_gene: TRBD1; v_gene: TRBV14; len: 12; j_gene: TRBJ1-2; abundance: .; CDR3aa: CASSTGVEGYTF; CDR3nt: TGTGCCAGCAGCACAGGGGTGGAAGGCTACACCTTC
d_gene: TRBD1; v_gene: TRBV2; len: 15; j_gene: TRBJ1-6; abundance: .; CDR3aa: CASRIDRGTNSPLHF; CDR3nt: TGTGCCAGCAGGATCGACAGGGGAACTAATTCACCCCTCCACTTT
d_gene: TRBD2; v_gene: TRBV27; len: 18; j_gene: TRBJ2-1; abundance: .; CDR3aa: CASSLTSSGGLSYNEQFF; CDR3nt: TGTGCCAGCAGTTTAACTTCTAGCGGGGGGCTCTCCTACAATGAGCAGTTCTTC
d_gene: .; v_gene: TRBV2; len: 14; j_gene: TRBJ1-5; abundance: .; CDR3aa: CASSFRVSDQPQHF; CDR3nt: TGTGCCAGCAGTTTCAGGGTATCGGATCAGCCCCAGCATTTT
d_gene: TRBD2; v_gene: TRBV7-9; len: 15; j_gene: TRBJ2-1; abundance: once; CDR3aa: CASSSGLAVDNEQFF; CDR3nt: TGTGCCAGCAGCTCGGGACTAGCTGTTGACAATGAGCAGTTCTTC
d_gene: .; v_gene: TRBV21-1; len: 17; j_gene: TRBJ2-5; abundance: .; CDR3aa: CASIGERGGREEETQYF; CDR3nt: TGTGCCAGCATCGGGGAGCGGGGAGGGCGGGAGGAAGAGACCCAGTACTTC
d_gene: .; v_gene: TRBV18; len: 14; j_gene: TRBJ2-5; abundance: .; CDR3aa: CATSPLRGQETQYF; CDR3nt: TGTGCCACCTCCCCCCTTAGGGGGCAAGAGACCCAGTACTTC
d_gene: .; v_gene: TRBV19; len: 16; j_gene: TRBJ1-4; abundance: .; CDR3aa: CASTSTSGVTNEKLFF; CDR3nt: TGTGCCAGTACTTCTACCTCGGGAGTGACTAATGAAAAACTGTTTTTT
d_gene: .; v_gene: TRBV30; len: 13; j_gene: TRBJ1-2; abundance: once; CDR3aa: CAWSNRGTYGYTF; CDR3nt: TGTGCCTGGAGTAACCGCGGAACTTATGGCTACACCTTC
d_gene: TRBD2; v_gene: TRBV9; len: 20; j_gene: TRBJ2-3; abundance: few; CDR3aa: CASSDSGLAGGIRFADTQYF; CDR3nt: TGTGCCAGCAGCGACTCGGGACTAGCGGGAGGGATCCGGTTTGCAGATACGCAGTATTTT
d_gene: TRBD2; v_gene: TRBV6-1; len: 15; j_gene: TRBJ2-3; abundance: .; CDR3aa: CASSGLAAPTDTQYF; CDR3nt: TGTGCCAGCTCGGGACTAGCGGCCCCCACAGATACGCAGTATTTT